The 30 T cell receptor beta chains in this list originate from one sample, sequenced in a study of PD-L1 blockade in urothelial cancer. The protocol was immunoSEQ multiplex PCR, while the TCRdb copy is restricted to in-frame clones and leaves out a portion. In the table there are tens of thousands of clones, roughly 91% of which are singletons. Time point noted: peripheral blood 6 weeks after treatment start. The sequencing used PBMCs, collected around atezolizumab (anti-PD-L1) treatment. The source is a man in his sixties with urothelial cancer.

The J gene is TRBJ1-2, the V gene TRBV5-6; TRBD1 aligns across 9 bases. V trimming: 6 bases; J trimming: 8 bases; junction bases outside the gene matches: 8. In germline, CDR1 is SGHDT, CDR2 YYEEEE. The CDR3 is 13 residues long. DNA for the CDR3: TGTGCCAGCACCCGGGGACAGGGTGCGGGCTACACCTTC. It codes for CASTRGQGAGYTF.

This chain links TRBV28 with TRBJ1-1; D is possibly TRBD1 (6 bases). V lost 8 bases and J 4 bases, leaving 17 bases between the germline ends. The CDR3 totals 14 residues. In germline, CDR1 is MDHEN, CDR2 SYDVKM. Here the CDR3 DNA reads TGTGCCAGCGAGGGGGGGCGCTTAGTCACTGAAGCTTTCTTT. It specifies CASEGGRLVTEAFF.

The chain employs TRBV14 and TRBJ2-7; D possibly corresponds to TRBD2 (6 bases). The CDR3 is 13 amino acids. The germline V and J ends were trimmed by 3 bases and 6 bases, with 12 bases remaining between them. The germline V gene encodes CDR1 SGHDN and CDR2 FVKESK. CDR3 sequence reads: CASSQTPRGEQYF. In DNA, the CDR3 is TGTGCCAGCAGCCAGACGCCGCGGGGCGAGCAGTACTTC.

V gene TRBV19 combines with J gene TRBJ1-5, with no clear D. CDR3 length equals 14 residues. Trimming stripped 6 bases from V and 0 bases from J, with 9 bases between. The germline CDR1 and CDR2 sequences are LNHDA and SQIVND (reference sequence). The CDR3, as DNA: TGTGCCAGTAGCCTTAGCCTTAGCAATCAGCCCCAGCATTTT. Amino acid sequence: CASSLSLSNQPQHF.

The CDR3 is CASSSGVTSYEQYF. CDR3 coding DNA: TGTGCCAGCAGCTCGGGGGTAACCTCCTACGAGCAGTACTTC. The chain uses TRBV5-5 and TRBJ2-7; D is perhaps TRBD2 (6 bases). This CDR3 spans 14 amino acids. Germline CDR1 reads SGHKS; CDR2 reads YYEKEE (reference sequence). The ends were cut back, 3 bases at V and 0 bases at J, with 10 bases in the middle.

V usage is TRBV7-9 and J usage is TRBJ2-1; 9 bases are a match to TRBD2. The germline V gene has CDR1 SEHNR and CDR2 FQNEAQ (reference sequence). V lost 3 bases, J lost 2 bases, and 2 bases stayed unmatched. The CDR3 has 15 amino acids. The CDR3 loop is CASSFSGGPYNEQFF. The CDR3 DNA sequence: TGTGCCAGCAGCTTTAGCGGGGGACCCTACAATGAGCAGTTCTTC.

This clone was counted a few times. The genes are TRBV19 and TRBJ1-5, with a weak D call TRBD1 (5 bases). CDR3 length: 12 residues. Per germline, CDR1 LNHDA and CDR2 SQIVND (reference sequence). The V end lost 9 bases, the J end lost 7 bases, and 13 bases lay between the germline ends. The CDR3 loop reads CASRRGGQPQHF. In DNA, the CDR3 is TGTGCCAGCAGGAGGGGTGGACAGCCCCAGCATTTT.

The J gene is TRBJ2-5, the V gene TRBV5-5, with TRBD1 as a possible D gene (7 bases). Trimming removed 1 base from V and 5 bases from J, with 15 bases in between. The CDR3 totals 15 residues. Germline-derived CDR1 and CDR2 are SGHKS and YYEKEE (reference sequence). The CDR3 region is CASSLYGGGWETQYF. The DNA of the CDR3 is TGTGCCAGCAGCTTGTATGGAGGGGGCTGGGAGACCCAGTACTTC. The full variable domain, rest sourced from reference TRBV5-5 and TRBJ2-5, is DAGVTQSPTHLIKTRGQQVTLRCSPISGHKSVSWYQQVLGQGPQFIFQYYEKEERGRGNFPDRFSARQFPNYSSELNVNALLLGDSALYLCASSLYGGGWETQYFGPGTRLLVL.

V usage is TRBV19 and J usage is TRBJ1-4, with D hard to call. Per germline, CDR1 LNHDA and CDR2 SQIVND (reference sequence). There are 13 residues in the CDR3. Trimming took off 6 bases at V and 3 bases at J, with 8 bases between the two ends. CDR3 nucleotides: TGTGCCAGTAGGAGGGAGCCTAATGAAAAACTGTTTTTT. It is translated as CASRREPNEKLFF.

The J gene is TRBJ1-1, the V gene TRBV10-3; D remains unclear. Looked up from germline, CDR1 is ENHRY and CDR2 is SYGVKD. Trimming took off 4 bases at V and 3 bases at J, with 9 bases between the two ends. This CDR3 is 13 amino acids long. The DNA of the CDR3 is TGTGCCATCAGTGGGAGGGCGGACACTGAAGCTTTCTTT. As protein: CAISGRADTEAFF.

The chain is built from TRBV6-6 and TRBJ2-7; 8 bases are shared with TRBD1. Trimming cost V 7 bases and J 3 bases; bases outside gene matches: 11. CDR1 is MNHNY and CDR2 is SVGAGI in the germline V gene (reference sequence). CDR3 size: 15 residues. As DNA, the CDR3 is TGTGCCAGCACCCCTCGGGCAGGGGGCATCTACGAGCAGTACTTC. Its protein product is CASTPRAGGIYEQYF.

This sequence joins TRBV5-1 and TRBJ1-1; D is perhaps TRBD1 (6 bases). The V end was cut by 4 bases, the J end by 8 bases, with 15 bases between. The germline CDR1 and CDR2 sequences are SGHRS and YFSETQ. This CDR3 spans 13 amino acids. The CDR3 reads CASSPDWGPEAFF. In DNA, the CDR3 is TGCGCCAGCAGCCCGGATTGGGGGCCAGAAGCTTTCTTT.

This chain uses TRBV9 with TRBJ2-1; D is perhaps TRBD1 (6 bases). V was trimmed by 3 bases and J by 4 bases, leaving 17 bases between them. In germline, CDR1 is SGDLS, CDR2 YYNGEE. The CDR3 is 16 residues long. This CDR3 reads CASSAEGESWYNEQFF. As DNA, the CDR3 is TGTGCCAGCAGCGCCGAGGGGGAGAGTTGGTACAATGAGCAGTTCTTC.

This rearrangement joins TRBV12-5 to TRBJ2-7; 15 bases fit TRBD2. CDR1 and CDR2 from the germline V gene are LGHNT and FRNRAP. This CDR3 spans 17 amino acids. Unmatched junction bases numbered 7, after V lost 3 bases and J lost 4 bases. In DNA form, the CDR3 reads TGTGCTAGTGGTTTCCACGGGACTAGCGGGAGGAAATACGAGCAGTACTTC. Its translation: CASGFHGTSGRKYEQYF.

The chain recombines TRBV18 with TRBJ2-3; D call uncertain. Germline values: CDR1 KGHSH, CDR2 LQKENI. V lost 2 bases and J lost 5, with 5 bases in between. The CDR3 runs 12 residues. The CDR3 reads CASSPIGDTQYF. The CDR3 DNA reads TGTGCCAGCTCACCAATCGGAGATACGCAGTATTTT.

This sequence joins TRBV7-9 and TRBJ2-1; TRBD2 is a possible D gene (6 bases). CDR3 length: 15 amino acids. Germline CDR1 reads SEHNR; CDR2 reads FQNEAQ (reference sequence). V dropped 5 bases and J dropped 9 bases, with 20 bases sitting between them. Here the CDR3 DNA reads TGTGCCAGCAGCCCTGTCCGCGGGATTCTCGGTGAGCAGTTCTTC. Protein sequence: CASSPVRGILGEQFF.

This sequence joins TRBV4-1 and TRBJ2-1, with TRBD2 identical over 12 bases. J lost 7 bases, V lost 3 bases, and 7 bases had no gene match. This CDR3 region has 16 residues. CDR1 and CDR2 from the germline V gene are MGHRA and YSYEKL. The CDR3 spells CASSHQLAGGSNEQFF. CDR3 in DNA: TGCGCCAGCAGCCACCAACTAGCGGGAGGCTCGAATGAGCAGTTCTTC.

This clone came up once. The gene calls are TRBV2 and TRBJ1-2; TRBD1 might be the D (5 bases). The CDR3 runs to 14 residues. Trimming shortened V by 2 bases and J by 3 bases, and 10 bases separated the two germline ends. CDR1 and CDR2 from the germline V gene are SNHLY and FYNNEI. The chain's CDR3 is CASSESQGYYGYTF. The CDR3 nucleotides read TGTGCCAGCAGTGAATCCCAGGGCTACTATGGCTACACCTTC.

The chain links TRBV6-1 to TRBJ1-2, with TRBD1 identical over 7 bases. With 4 bases clipped from V and 4 bases from J, the junction kept 6 bases outside the gene matches. The germline V gene has CDR1 MNHNS and CDR2 SASEGT. The CDR3 covers 14 residues. The CDR3 reads CASSATGPLYGYTF. CDR3 DNA: TGTGCCAGCAGTGCGACAGGGCCCCTCTATGGCTACACCTTC.

This chain joins TRBV7-2 and TRBJ2-7, with 9 bases matching TRBD1. The V segment lost 4 bases and the J segment 3 bases; nucleotides outside the gene matches: 4. This CDR3 is built from 14 residues. CDR1 SGHTA and CDR2 FQGNSA come from the germline V gene. For the CDR3, the DNA is TGTGCCAGCAGCTCGACAGGGGGAAGCTACGAGCAGTACTTC. The encoded protein is CASSSTGGSYEQYF.

This clone came up once. The V and J genes are TRBV19 and TRBJ1-2; D is unresolved. The CDR3 spans 14 residues. Germline-derived CDR1 and CDR2 are LNHDA and SQIVND (reference sequence). Trimming took 3 bases from V and 2 from J, leaving 10 bases between them. In nucleotides, the CDR3 is TGTGCCAGTAGTATCGGAGGGATGAACTATGGCTACACCTTC. It translates to CASSIGGMNYGYTF.

The V and J genes are TRBV19 and TRBJ1-3; the D gene is possibly TRBD1 (5 bases). V gave up 6 bases and J gave up 9 bases, with 24 bases separating them. The germline V gene encodes CDR1 LNHDA and CDR2 SQIVND (reference sequence). The CDR3 runs 16 residues. The chain's CDR3 is CASSRRTGPKEGTIYF. DNA for the CDR3: TGTGCCAGTAGCCGTCGCACAGGTCCCAAGGAGGGCACCATATATTTT.

J is TRBJ2-2 and V is TRBV19, with a possible D match to TRBD1 (6 bases). The CDR3 has 13 residues. The germline V and J ends were trimmed by 9 bases and 3 bases, with 11 bases remaining between them. Germline values: CDR1 LNHDA, CDR2 SQIVND (reference sequence). In DNA, the CDR3 is TGTGCCAGCGTACAGGGTTACACCGGGGAGCTGTTTTTT. Translation gives CASVQGYTGELFF.

This chain uses TRBV4-2 with TRBJ2-1; 8 bases line up with TRBD2. V dropped 1 base and J dropped 6; count of bases not matched to a gene: 11. The CDR3 extends over 17 amino acids. Germline V CDR1 and CDR2: LGHNA, YNFKEQ. CDR3 loop: CASSQGGLGLAGNEQFF. Here the CDR3 DNA reads TGTGCCAGCAGCCAAGGGGGGTTGGGGCTAGCGGGCAATGAGCAGTTCTTC.

V is TRBV4-2 and J is TRBJ1-1; D is possibly TRBD1 (5 bases). Trimming stripped 1 base from V and 4 bases from J, with 16 bases between. CDR1 is LGHNA and CDR2 is YNFKEQ in the germline V gene. This CDR3 is built from 16 residues. The CDR3 nucleotides are TGTGCCAGCAGCCAAGCCACTGTACGAAGGGGCACTGAAGCTTTCTTT. Amino acids: CASSQATVRRGTEAFF.

V and J are TRBV7-2 and TRBJ2-7; weak D call: TRBD2 (6 bases). This CDR3 comprises 13 residues. Per the germline V gene, CDR1 is SGHTA and CDR2 is FQGNSA. Trimming took 3 bases from V and 4 from J, leaving 10 bases between them. The CDR3, as DNA: TGTGCCAGCAGCTTTAGCGGAGTATACGAGCAGTACTTC. Amino acids: CASSFSGVYEQYF.

The chain employs TRBV2 and TRBJ1-1, with D possibly being TRBD1 (5 bases). The CDR3 consists of 12 residues. CDR1 and CDR2 from the germline V gene are SNHLY and FYNNEI. V shed 8 bases and J shed 5 bases, with 12 bases lying between them. CDR3 residues: CASDSLGTEAFF. CDR3 bases: TGTGCCAGCGACAGCCTTGGAACTGAAGCTTTCTTT.

V is TRBV4-1 and J is TRBJ2-5; 8 nucleotides match TRBD1. From germline, CDR1 is MGHRA and CDR2 YSYEKL. CDR3 length: 14 amino acids. Trimming removed 4 bases from V and 5 bases from J; junction bases left unmatched: 6. CDR3 residues: CASSLQGASETQYF. DNA for the CDR3: TGCGCCAGCAGCCTCCAGGGGGCTAGCGAGACCCAGTACTTC.

V usage is TRBV2 and J usage is TRBJ1-1; D call uncertain. CDR1 and CDR2 (germline): SNHLY, FYNNEI. The V gene lost 2 bases and the J gene lost 1 base, with 11 bases spanning the gap. CDR3 size: 15 residues. The CDR3 region has the DNA TGTGCCAGCAGTGAAATTCGGGTCGGGAACACTGAAGCTTTCTTT. It specifies CASSEIRVGNTEAFF.

This rearrangement joins TRBV5-1 to TRBJ2-7; possibly TRBD2 for D (6 bases). This CDR3 is built from 14 residues. V lost 4 bases and J lost 0, with 11 bases in between. Germline CDR1 reads SGHRS; CDR2 reads YFSETQ. This CDR3 reads CASSIPGSSYEQYF. In DNA form, the CDR3 reads TGCGCCAGCAGCATCCCCGGGAGCTCCTACGAGCAGTACTTC.